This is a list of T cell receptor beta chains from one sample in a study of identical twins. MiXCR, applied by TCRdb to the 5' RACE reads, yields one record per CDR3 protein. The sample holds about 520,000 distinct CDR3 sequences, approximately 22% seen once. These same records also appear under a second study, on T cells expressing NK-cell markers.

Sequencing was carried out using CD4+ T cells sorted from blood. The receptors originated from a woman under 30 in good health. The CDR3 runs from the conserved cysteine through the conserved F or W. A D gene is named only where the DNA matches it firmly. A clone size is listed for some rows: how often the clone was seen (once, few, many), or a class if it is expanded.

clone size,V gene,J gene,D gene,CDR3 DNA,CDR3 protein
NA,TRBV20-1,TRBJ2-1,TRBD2,TGCAGTGCTAGAGATCCATCTGGGACTAGGGATTTCGATGAGCAGTTCTTC,CSARDPSGTRDFDEQFF
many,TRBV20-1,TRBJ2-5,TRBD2,TGCAGTGCCGGAAAGCTAGCGGATGTAGAGACCCAGTACTTC,CSAGKLADVETQYF
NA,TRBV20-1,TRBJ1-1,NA,TGCAGTGCGAGCGGTGGTCCCTCCACGAACACTGAAGCTTTCTTT,CSASGGPSTNTEAFF
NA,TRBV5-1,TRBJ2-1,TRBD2,TGCGCCAGCAGCCCAGCGGGGGGCAGTACAGTTGAGCAGTTCTTC,CASSPAGGSTVEQFF
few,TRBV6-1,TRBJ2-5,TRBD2,TGTGCCAGCAGTGGGACTAGCGGGGGGTCTCAAGAGACCCAGTACTTC,CASSGTSGGSQETQYF
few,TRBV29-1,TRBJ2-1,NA,TGCAGCGTTGAAGTGGTTACCTACAATGAGCAGTTCTTC,CSVEVVTYNEQFF
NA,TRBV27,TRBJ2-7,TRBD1,TGTGCCAGCAGTTTATCTTACAGGGGAGCCAAGTACTTC,CASSLSYRGAKYF
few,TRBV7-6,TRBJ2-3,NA,TGTGCCAGCAGCTTTAAAAACACAGATACGCAGTATTTT,CASSFKNTDTQYF
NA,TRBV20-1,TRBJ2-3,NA,TGCAGTGCTAGAGATTCTGGGGATACGCAGTATTTT,CSARDSGDTQYF
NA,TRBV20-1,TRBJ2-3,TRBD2,TGCAGTGCTAGGCAGCGGGGGGGCACAGATACGCAGTATTTT,CSARQRGGTDTQYF
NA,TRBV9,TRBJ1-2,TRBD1,TGTGCCAGCAGCTTCGATCGGGACAGTCTATATGGCTACACCTTC,CASSFDRDSLYGYTF
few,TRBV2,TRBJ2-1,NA,TGTGCCAGCAGACGGAGCCTAGTCGGCAATGAGCAGTTCTTC,CASRRSLVGNEQFF
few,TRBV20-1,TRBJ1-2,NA,TGCAGTGCTAGAGATCCGGGCAGGTTCTATGGCTACACCTTC,CSARDPGRFYGYTF
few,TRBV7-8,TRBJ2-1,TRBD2,TGTGCCAGCACTCGGACCCGGGGTAGCGGGGCTTCCTACAATGAGCAGTTCTTC,CASTRTRGSGASYNEQFF
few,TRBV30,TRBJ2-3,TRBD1,TGTGCCTGGAGTGCCTCGCGGACAGGGTTGCAAGATACGCAGTATTTT,CAWSASRTGLQDTQYF
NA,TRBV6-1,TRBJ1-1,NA,TGTGCCAGCATATTTCTCTTGGACACTGAAGCTTTCTTT,CASIFLLDTEAFF
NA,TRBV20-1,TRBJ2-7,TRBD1,TGCAGTGCTAGAACAGGGGGCGGATCCGAGCAGTACTTC,CSARTGGGSEQYF
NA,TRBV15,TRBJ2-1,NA,TGTGCCACCAGCATAGCCTGGGCCGACCAGACCCCTTTCTTC,CATSIAWADQTPFF
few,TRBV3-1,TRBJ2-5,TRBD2,TGTGCCAGCAGCCGGGCCGGGACTACGCGGGAGACCCAGTACTTC,CASSRAGTTRETQYF
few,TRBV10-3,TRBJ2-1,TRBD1,TGTGCCATCTCTAGACAGGGCGAGCAGTTCTTC,CAISRQGEQFF
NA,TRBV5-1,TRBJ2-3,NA,TGCGCCAGCAGCTACCCTTTGGCAGATACGCAGTATTTT,CASSYPLADTQYF
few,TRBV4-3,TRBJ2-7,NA,TGCGCCAGCAGCCAAGATTACGGACACCCCTACGAGCAGTACTTC,CASSQDYGHPYEQYF
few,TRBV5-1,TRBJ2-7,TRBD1,TGCGCCAGCAGCTTCGGGACAGGGCTCAACTACGAGCAGTACTTC,CASSFGTGLNYEQYF
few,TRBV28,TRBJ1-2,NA,TGTGCCAGCAGTCCCGCGGGGGCGGGGAAATATGGCTACACCTTC,CASSPAGAGKYGYTF
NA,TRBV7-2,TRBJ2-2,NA,TGTGCCAGCACCATGACTAGGGGCACCGGGGAGCTGTTTTTT,CASTMTRGTGELFF
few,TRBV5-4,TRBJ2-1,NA,TGTGCCAGCAGCCCGGGGGCCGGGGGGTCCCTCTACAATGAGCAGTTCTTC,CASSPGAGGSLYNEQFF
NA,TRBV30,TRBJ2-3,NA,TGTGCCTGGAGGTGGCCAAGCGGGGATACGCAGTATTTT,CAWRWPSGDTQYF
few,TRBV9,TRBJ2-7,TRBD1,TGTGCCAGCAGCTCCACGCCGGGACAGCACTCCTACGAGCAGTACTTC,CASSSTPGQHSYEQYF
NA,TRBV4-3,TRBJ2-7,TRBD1,TGCGCCAGCAGCCAAGCCCTAGGACAGGGGAGGTGGGACGAGCAGTACTTC,CASSQALGQGRWDEQYF
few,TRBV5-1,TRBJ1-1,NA,TGCGCCAGTGGGGTCACGGGAGATGAAGCTTTCTTT,CASGVTGDEAFF
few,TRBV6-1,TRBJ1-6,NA,TGTGCCAGCAGTGAAGGGCAGGTGGGTCGTTCCCTCCACTTT,CASSEGQVGRSLHF
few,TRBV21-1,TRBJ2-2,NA,TGTGCCAGTCCCGTAGACAGAAGGGAGCCTAACACCGGGGAGCTGTTTTTT,CASPVDRREPNTGELFF
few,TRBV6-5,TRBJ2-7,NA,TGTGCCAGCAGTTACTCGGACCCGGGCTACGAGCAGTACTTC,CASSYSDPGYEQYF
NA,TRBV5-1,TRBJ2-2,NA,TGCGCCAGCAGCTTGCGGGGGCTCGACGGGGAGCTGTTTTTT,CASSLRGLDGELFF
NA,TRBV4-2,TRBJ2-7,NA,TGTGCCAGCAGCCAAGAAGGGTCAGCCGCGGACGAGCAGTACTTC,CASSQEGSAADEQYF
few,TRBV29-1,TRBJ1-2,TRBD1,TGCAGCGACCGACAGGGTTATGGCTACACCTTC,CSDRQGYGYTF
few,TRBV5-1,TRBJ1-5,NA,TGCGCCAGCAGCTTAGCTGGGGTAGATCAGCCCCAGCATTTT,CASSLAGVDQPQHF
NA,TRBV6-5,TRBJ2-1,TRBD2,TGTGCCAGCAGTTACTCTTCTAGCGGGAGATTTCATGAGCAGTTCTTC,CASSYSSSGRFHEQFF
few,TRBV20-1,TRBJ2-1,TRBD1,TGCAGTGCTCCAAGCTCAGACAGGGGGGACAATGAGCAGTTCTTC,CSAPSSDRGDNEQFF
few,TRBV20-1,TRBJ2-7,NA,TGCAGTGCTAGATCGCCGGAAACGGGAGCAATCGAGCAGTACTTC,CSARSPETGAIEQYF
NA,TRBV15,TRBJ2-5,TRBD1,TGTGCCACCAGCAGAGGAGGACAGGGTGAAGAGACCCAGTACTTC,CATSRGGQGEETQYF
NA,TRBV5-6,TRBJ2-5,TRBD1,TGTGCCAGCAGCTGGGTAGACAGGGGGCAAGAGACCCAGTACTTC,CASSWVDRGQETQYF
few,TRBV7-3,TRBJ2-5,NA,TGTGCCAGCAGCCAAACCCCCCGGGAGACCCAGTACTTC,CASSQTPRETQYF
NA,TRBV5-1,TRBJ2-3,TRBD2,TGCGCCAGCAAGGGACTAGCGGGAGTGTCAGATACGCAGTATTTT,CASKGLAGVSDTQYF
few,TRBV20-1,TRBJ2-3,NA,TGCAGTGCTCTTGGGCCCACAGATACGCAGTATTTT,CSALGPTDTQYF
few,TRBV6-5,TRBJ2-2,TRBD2,TGTGCCAGCAGTTACACTAGCGGGGCCGGGGAGCTGTTTTTT,CASSYTSGAGELFF
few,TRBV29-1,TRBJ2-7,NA,TGCAGCGCCCTCCGAGGTGGAGGGGGCTTCTACGAGCAGTACTTC,CSALRGGGGFYEQYF